The 32 T cell receptor beta chains below come from one sample, sequenced in a study of cytomegalovirus exposure and HLA in healthy donors. The PCR used 60 Vbeta and 13 Jbeta primers. Sequencing used immunoSEQ multiplex PCR; TCRdb keeps in-frame clones, though not all of them. The table has about 230,000 clones, roughly 81% seen once. The sequenced material came from PBMCs. Receptors were obtained from a girl between 2 and 10 years old in good health and CMV-seronegative.

The chain is built from TRBV6-5 and TRBJ2-1, with D tentatively TRBD1 (6 bases). Per germline, CDR1 MNHEY and CDR2 SVGAGI. Trimming removed 0 bases from V and 4 bases from J, with 13 bases in between. The CDR3 consists of 16 residues. CDR3: CASSYSRQVHYNEQFF. The CDR3 nucleotides read TGTGCCAGCAGTTACTCGAGACAGGTCCATTACAATGAGCAGTTCTTC.

This chain uses TRBV7-2 with TRBJ2-5; 15 positions match TRBD2. The germline V gene has CDR1 SGHTA and CDR2 FQGNSA. Unmatched junction bases numbered 5, after V lost 5 bases and J lost 1 base. The CDR3 is 17 amino acids. CDR3 sequence: CASSVGLAGGAQETQYF. The CDR3 region has the DNA TGTGCCAGCAGCGTCGGACTAGCGGGAGGGGCCCAAGAGACCCAGTACTTC.

This chain links TRBV4-1 with TRBJ1-5, with 7 bases that match TRBD1. The V gene's germline CDR1 is MGHRA and CDR2 YSYEKL. This CDR3 has 15 amino acids. V dropped 5 bases and J dropped 5; count of bases not matched to a gene: 9. CDR3 loop: CASSDQGDWDQPQHF. CDR3 in DNA: TGCGCCAGCAGCGACCAGGGGGATTGGGATCAGCCCCAGCATTTT.

CDR3 bases: TGTGCCAGCAGCTTAGCGGGGGGGCCGTCCGGGGAGCTGTTTTTT. Translated: CASSLAGGPSGELFF. The V and J genes are TRBV7-2 and TRBJ2-2; TRBD2 is a possible D gene (7 bases). Germline V CDR1 and CDR2: SGHTA, FQGNSA. The CDR3 is 15 amino acids. Trimming stripped 0 bases from V and 6 bases from J, with 11 bases between.

The chain couples TRBV11-2 to TRBJ2-7; D is perhaps TRBD1 (5 bases). The CDR3 sequence is 15 residues long. The V end lost 0 bases, the J end lost 4 bases, and 13 bases lay between the germline ends. Germline V gene lookup returns CDR1 SGHAT and CDR2 FQNNGV. The CDR3 sequence: CASSLDPRQKYEQYF. In nucleotides, the CDR3 is TGTGCCAGCAGCTTAGATCCGAGACAGAAATACGAGCAGTACTTC. Full variable domain (outside the CDR3, taken from reference TRBV11-2 and TRBJ2-7): EAGVAQSPRYKIIEKRQSVAFWCNPISGHATLYWYQQILGQGPKLLIQFQNNGVVDDSQLPKDRFSAERLKGVDSTLKIQPAKLEDSAVYLCASSLDPRQKYEQYFGPGTRLTVT.

The chain recombines TRBV7-9 with TRBJ2-3; 7 positions agree with TRBD2. CDR1 SEHNR and CDR2 FQNEAQ come from the germline V gene (reference sequence). There are 15 residues in the CDR3. J gave up 0 bases and V 5 bases, and 5 bases lay outside the gene matches. DNA of the CDR3: TGTGCCAGCAGCCTAACACTAGCGAGCACAGATACGCAGTATTTT. It yields the protein CASSLTLASTDTQYF.

In its sample, this clone was seen once. The chain links TRBV19 to TRBJ1-2; 7 bases are a match to TRBD1. Germline CDR1 and CDR2: LNHDA and SQIVND (reference sequence). The V gene end was trimmed by 6 bases and the J gene end by 8 bases; junction bases not matched to a gene: 3. The CDR3 is 11 residues long. CDR3 in amino acids: CASRNRGGYTF. The CDR3 DNA reads TGTGCCAGTAGGAACAGGGGCGGCTACACCTTC.

The genes are TRBV4-1 and TRBJ2-1; 7 positions agree with TRBD2. The V segment lost 4 bases and the J segment 6 bases; nucleotides outside the gene matches: 15. CDR1 is MGHRA and CDR2 is YSYEKL in the germline V gene. The CDR3 length is 17 residues. Written as DNA, the CDR3 is TGCGCCAGCAGCCCCCCGCCCGGCCTAGCGGTGGGCAATGAGCAGTTCTTC. Its translation is CASSPPPGLAVGNEQFF.

This clone was counted only a few times. This sequence joins TRBV5-5 and TRBJ1-2; TRBD1 might be the D (6 bases). V lost 2 bases and J 4 bases, leaving 12 bases between the germline ends. Germline assignment: CDR1 SGHKS and CDR2 YYEKEE (reference sequence). This CDR3 is 14 amino acids long. The CDR3 coding sequence is TGTGCCAGCAGCTTACGACAGGTCGGCTATGGCTACACCTTC. Translating gives CASSLRQVGYGYTF. Together with reference TRBV5-5 and TRBJ1-2, the CDR3 gives the full variable domain: DAGVTQSPTHLIKTRGQQVTLRCSPISGHKSVSWYQQVLGQGPQFIFQYYEKEERGRGNFPDRFSARQFPNYSSELNVNALLLGDSALYLCASSLRQVGYGYTFGSGTRLTVV.

J is TRBJ1-1 and V is TRBV6-6; 7 nucleotides agree with TRBD1. The J segment lost 5 bases and the V segment lost 8 bases, leaving 11 bases of the junction unmatched. The CDR3 length is 14 residues. The germline V gene has CDR1 MNHNY and CDR2 SVGAGI (reference sequence). The CDR3 DNA follows: TGTGCCAGCTTACAGTTCAGGGGGGAGACTGAAGCTTTCTTT. Protein: CASLQFRGETEAFF.

V usage is TRBV5-4 and J usage is TRBJ2-5, with 8 nucleotides matching TRBD2. V lost 3 bases and J lost 2; bases outside the gene matches: 9. The germline V gene encodes CDR1 SGHNT and CDR2 YYREEE (reference sequence). The CDR3 runs to 16 residues. This CDR3 is CASSSDPGLGQETQYF. The CDR3 DNA sequence: TGTGCCAGCAGCTCCGATCCGGGACTAGGACAAGAGACCCAGTACTTC. The variable domain in full, completed from reference TRBV5-4 and TRBJ2-5, reads ETGVTQSPTHLIKTRGQQVTLRCSSQSGHNTVSWYQQALGQGPQFIFQYYREEENGRGNFPPRFSGLQFPNYSSELNVNALELDDSALYLCASSSDPGLGQETQYFGPGTRLLVL.

This clone was seen more than once but under ten times. V is TRBV19 and J is TRBJ1-1, with D unclear. The germline V gene encodes CDR1 LNHDA and CDR2 SQIVND (reference sequence). The CDR3 has 14 amino acids. Trimming stripped 4 bases from V and 5 bases from J, with 14 bases between. CDR3 in amino acids: CASSTGRGGTEAFF. The CDR3 nucleotides are TGTGCCAGTAGTACCGGGCGGGGAGGAACTGAAGCTTTCTTT.

The chain couples TRBV30 to TRBJ2-3, with 7 positions matching TRBD2. Germline V lookup: CDR1 GTSNPN, CDR2 SVGIG (reference sequence). The CDR3 length is 13 residues. The J segment lost 2 bases and the V segment lost 5 bases, leaving 4 bases of the junction unmatched. In DNA, the CDR3 is TGTGCCTGGGGGCGGGAGTACACAGATACGCAGTATTTT. Translation: CAWGREYTDTQYF.

J is TRBJ1-4 and V is TRBV19; D call uncertain. Per germline, CDR1 LNHDA and CDR2 SQIVND (reference sequence). V was pared by 3 bases and J by 5 bases, with 10 bases between. The CDR3 extends over 14 amino acids. The CDR3 DNA sequence: TGTGCCAGTAGTATCCCCCAGTTCAATGAAAAACTGTTTTTT. Encoded protein: CASSIPQFNEKLFF.

This clone was seen once. The chain links TRBV2 to TRBJ2-3; the D gene is possibly TRBD2 (6 bases). The CDR3 totals 14 residues. Germline-derived CDR1 and CDR2 are SNHLY and FYNNEI. V shed 8 bases and J shed 0 bases, with 12 bases lying between them. The DNA for the CDR3 is TGTGCCAGCCTGGAGGGCTCTAGCACAGATACGCAGTATTTT. Its translation is CASLEGSSTDTQYF.

The V and J genes are TRBV29-1 and TRBJ2-7; 7 bases line up with TRBD1. This CDR3 contains 14 residues. The germline V gene encodes CDR1 SQVTM and CDR2 ANQGSEA. The ends lost 4 bases at V and 4 bases at J; junction bases unmatched: 10. The chain's CDR3 is CSVATQGRLYEQYF. The CDR3 DNA is TGCAGCGTTGCAACACAGGGGCGATTGTACGAGCAGTACTTC.

This chain connects TRBV29-1 to TRBJ2-5, with 11 nucleotides matching TRBD2. CDR1 is SQVTM and CDR2 is ANQGSEA in the germline V gene. Unmatched junction bases numbered 12, after V lost 7 bases and J lost 5 bases. There are 15 residues in the CDR3. CDR3 sequence: CSAYSGGAREETQYF. The CDR3 region has the DNA TGCAGCGCTTATAGCGGGGGGGCTCGGGAGGAGACCCAGTACTTC.

The chain carries TRBV6-6 and TRBJ2-7, with 8 bases lining up with TRBD2. CDR3 length equals 15 residues. Germline-derived CDR1 and CDR2 are MNHNY and SVGAGI (reference sequence). V was clipped by 7 bases and J by 0 bases; unmatched bases: 8. DNA for the CDR3: TGTGCCAGCAAGCTAAGCGGGGGCGTCTCCTACGAGCAGTACTTC. Protein product: CASKLSGGVSYEQYF.

The rearrangement joins TRBV10-1 to TRBJ2-7; 10 bases fit TRBD1. CDR1 and CDR2 from the germline V gene are WNHNN and SYGVQD (reference sequence). This CDR3 region has 16 residues. The ends lost 0 bases at V and 3 bases at J; junction bases unmatched: 5. The CDR3 protein is CASSESWGQGIYEQYF. The CDR3 DNA reads TGCGCCAGCAGTGAGTCGTGGGGACAGGGGATCTACGAGCAGTACTTC.

The chain has TRBV10-1 and TRBJ2-3, with 9 bases that match TRBD2. The CDR3 length is 14 residues. The V gene end was trimmed by 6 bases and the J gene end by 5 bases; junction bases not matched to a gene: 6. Germline V gene lookup returns CDR1 WNHNN and CDR2 SYGVQD (reference sequence). As DNA, the CDR3 is TGCGCCAGCAGCGGCGGGAGGGCAAAAGATACGCAGTATTTT. Translating gives CASSGGRAKDTQYF.

This chain links TRBV5-1 with TRBJ2-2; no firm D call. With 0 bases removed from V and 6 bases from J, the gap between germline ends came to 9 bases. This CDR3 spans 14 amino acids. Per the germline V gene, CDR1 is SGHRS and CDR2 is YFSETQ. The CDR3 DNA sequence: TGCGCCAGCAGCTTGGCGTCGCAGTCCGGGGAGCTGTTTTTT. Protein sequence: CASSLASQSGELFF.

The V gene is TRBV7-2, the J gene TRBJ1-2, with 10 bases that match TRBD1. Germline trimming cut 5 bases from V and 1 base from J; bases unmatched to any gene: 10. The CDR3 has 17 residues. Germline values: CDR1 SGHTA, CDR2 FQGNSA. The CDR3 region has the DNA TGTGCCAGCAGCCTCTCCTTCGGACAGGGGGATAACTATGGCTACACCTTC. Its protein product is CASSLSFGQGDNYGYTF. Looking up the rest from reference TRBV7-2 and TRBJ1-2 gives the full variable domain: GAGVSQSPSNKVTEKGKDVELRCDPISGHTALYWYRQSLGQGLEFLIYFQGNSAPDKSGLPSDRFSAERTGGSVSTLTIQRTQQEDSAVYLCASSLSFGQGDNYGYTFGSGTRLTVV.

This chain connects TRBV5-1 to TRBJ1-2; D is possibly TRBD1 (6 bases). Germline V gives CDR1 SGHRS, CDR2 YFSETQ. The CDR3 has 13 residues. Trimming cost V 4 bases and J 5 bases, with 12 bases left between them. CDR3 residues: CASSEGGGYGYTF. The CDR3 DNA follows: TGCGCCAGCAGCGAGGGGGGGGGATATGGCTACACCTTC.

The rearrangement joins TRBV15 to TRBJ1-6; no clear D. V lost 0 bases to trimming and J lost 8 bases, with 14 bases between them. In germline, CDR1 is LNHNV, CDR2 YYDKDF (reference sequence). This CDR3 contains 16 residues. The CDR3 region is CATSRDLEKFDSPLHF. The CDR3 bases are TGTGCCACCAGCAGAGATCTGGAGAAGTTCGATTCACCCCTCCACTTT.

The chain combines TRBV10-1 with TRBJ1-5; D unresolved. This CDR3 comprises 13 residues. Germline lookup yields CDR1 WNHNN and CDR2 SYGVQD (reference sequence). Trimming removed 4 bases at V and 3 bases at J, with 7 bases between. This CDR3 reads CASSGEVNQPQHF. The CDR3 bases are TGCGCCAGCAGTGGCGAAGTCAATCAGCCCCAGCATTTT.

The rearrangement uses TRBV7-9 and TRBJ1-3; D is perhaps TRBD1 (6 bases). The ends were cut back, 5 bases at V and 0 bases at J, with 11 bases in the middle. Germline V gives CDR1 SEHNR, CDR2 FQNEAQ (reference sequence). CDR3 length equals 15 residues. The CDR3 here is CASSEQGNSGNTIYF. CDR3 in DNA: TGTGCCAGCAGCGAACAGGGCAACTCTGGAAACACCATATATTTT.

This chain connects TRBV5-1 to TRBJ1-3; D gene uncertain. V lost 2 bases and J 4 bases, leaving 13 bases between the germline ends. The CDR3 is 15 amino acids. Germline CDR1 SGHRS, CDR2 YFSETQ. DNA of the CDR3: TGCGCCAGCAGCTTAGTAGGTAACAGCGGAAACACCATATATTTT. Translation gives CASSLVGNSGNTIYF.

The J gene is TRBJ1-2, the V gene TRBV28; 9 positions agree with TRBD1. Germline lookup yields CDR1 MDHEN and CDR2 SYDVKM. The CDR3 is made up of 14 amino acids. The trim removed 6 bases at V and 8 bases at J, leaving 10 bases unmatched. This chain's CDR3 is CASSLGQGTWGYTF. In nucleotides, the CDR3 is TGTGCCAGCAGCTTGGGACAGGGCACTTGGGGCTACACCTTC.

The rearrangement uses TRBV5-1 and TRBJ1-4, with 9 positions matching TRBD1. CDR1 and CDR2 (germline): SGHRS, YFSETQ. Germline trimming cut 0 bases from V and 12 bases from J; bases unmatched to any gene: 12. This CDR3 has 16 residues. The CDR3 loop reads CASSLESGTGRVELFF. The CDR3 DNA sequence: TGCGCCAGCAGCTTGGAATCCGGGACAGGGCGGGTGGAACTGTTTTTT.

The chain joins TRBV12-5 to TRBJ2-1; 9 positions agree with TRBD2. The junction had 11 bases not matched to a gene; V was cut back by 5 bases and J by 6 bases. The CDR3 runs to 16 residues. The V gene's germline CDR1 is LGHNT and CDR2 FRNRAP. The CDR3 is CASGTPGSGGFNEQFF. The DNA for the CDR3 is TGTGCTAGTGGTACCCCCGGCAGCGGGGGGTTCAATGAGCAGTTCTTC.

The rearrangement uses TRBV2 and TRBJ2-7, with a possible D match to TRBD2 (6 bases). There are 13 residues in the CDR3. The V and J ends lost 6 bases and 3 bases respectively, with 12 bases between them. Germline values: CDR1 SNHLY, CDR2 FYNNEI. CDR3 sequence reads: CASRAGTDYEQYF. CDR3 DNA sequence: TGTGCCAGCAGAGCGGGTACTGACTACGAGCAGTACTTC.

This chain links TRBV6-1 with TRBJ1-2; 9 positions match TRBD1. The J segment lost 5 bases and the V segment lost 5 bases, leaving 6 bases of the junction unmatched. The CDR3 totals 14 residues. Per the germline V gene, CDR1 is MNHNS and CDR2 is SASEGT. CDR3 DNA sequence: TGTGCCAGCAGTTCAAGACAGGGGGGATATGGCTACACCTTC. It codes for CASSSRQGGYGYTF.